The TCR beta chain described here comes from a study of shared clonotypes between healthy human individuals (dated by TCRdb to about 2020). The study in broad terms: Two women and a few men aged 18 to 49 years were included in the cohort. Blood TCR repertoires of a handful of healthy adults were deeply sequenced to estimate repertoire size and the extent of clonotype sharing between individuals. To increase sequencing depth and limit assay-specific biases, different laboratories used diverse techniques to prepare libraries and sequence TCR repertoires. Between about 0.94 and 10 billion PBMCs per donor were obtained by leukapheresis. Per donor, three plates each were used for CD4 naive and CD4 memory, two for CD8 naive, and one for CD8 memory.

CDR1 is given as SGHDT and CDR2 as YYEEEE, both from the germline V gene. From the cysteine through the phenylalanine, the CDR3 covers 14 amino acids. Only CDR3 DNA remains: 42 bases, in frame from the first base. The V and J ends are trimmed by 0 bases and 7 bases, leaving 11 bases between them. The donors were healthy, HIV-negative adults who had no recently reported acute infections or vaccinations. Only Caucasian adults living in Nashville, Tennessee, USA were represented among the donors. Magnetic negative selection was used to enrich CD4+ T cells, after which naive cells were positively selected on CD45RA and the negative fraction became the memory subset. Blood was collected by leukapheresis, and PBMCs were isolated by Ficoll-Histopaque density gradient centrifugation and then cryopreserved in liquid nitrogen vapor phase. Analytical flow cytometry was used to check the purity and quantity of each magnetically sorted T cell population. Genomic DNA was isolated from every sorted fraction and measured by UV absorbance on a Nanodrop 2000c.

As to this clone: The antigen it binds to is not known. No base-level quality is on record; no much larger clone is a single base apart.

TCR CDR3 regions were amplified from genomic DNA by multiplex PCR using the deep immunoSEQ assay. Extracted genomic DNA from each cell subset was spread evenly across all wells of several immunoSEQ 96-well plates, with each plate serving as a replicate. Each replicate PCR for sorted subsets received roughly 0.2 ug genomic DNA, equal to roughly 30,000 T cell genomes. Purified libraries were quantified with a Qubit 3.0 fluorometer, sized on a Bioanalyzer 2100, and re-quantified with the KAPA Library Quantification kit. A separate single-read 150-cycle Illumina NextSeq 550 flow cell was used to sequence each immunoSEQ 96-well plate. The paper's data handling went like this. Because only junctional sequences without quality scores were contained in the immunoSEQ output, filtering matching that applied to full-length reads could not be performed. Sequences were annotated with PyIR, a Python wrapper for IgBLAST v1.9, and V/J genes and CDR3 were assigned using IMGT germline references. Reads were removed for weak V/J assignments (E-value above 1e-6), missing CDR3, stop codons, out-of-frame junctions, or ambiguous translated residues. V3J clonotypes were defined by identical inferred V gene, J gene, and CDR3 amino acid sequence. The percentage overlap between two repertoires was calculated by dividing the number of shared unique clonotypes by the size of the smaller repertoire. Repertoire richness was assessed with RTK rarefaction, the Chao1 estimator, and Recon v2.1 estimates of unobserved clonotypes. OLGA was used to compute generation probabilities for all TCRbeta clonotypes that the gDNA method yielded from a few donors. TCRdb retrieved this table from immuneACCESS and kept in-frame rearrangements only. Not all clones are present; in checked studies, unresolved V genes account for under half, and no reason is known for the remainder. V and J calls and clone size are given by that table; D and trimming were obtained from the DNA. The sample data list around 2,000,000 clones, and 85% to 95% of these were observed just once. The ten most abundant clones make up roughly 0.13% of the sample.

Paper-wide results and their limitations: Naive subsets generally had larger estimated clonotype richness than memory subsets. Based on pairwise subsampling, the degree of clonotype sharing among donors was expected to be affected by sequencing depth. Clonotypes shared by all four sorted-subset donors showed higher generation probabilities than non-shared clonotypes. The genetic and exposure-history diversity represented was limited by the small number of donors. Sampling was restricted to blood, and TCR repertoires in tissue are likely to differ from TCR repertoires in blood. Sharing across several donors was observed for about 5% of naive CD4, 3.5% of naive CD8, 2.3% of memory CD4, and around 0.44% of memory CD8 clonotypes. Rarefaction of sorted-subset datasets indicated incomplete sequencing despite the large sequencing depth.

This clonotype was obtained from a man between 18 and 29 years old in good health. Sequenced input: naive CD4+ T cells sorted from blood. Read against the paper, the sample's cell subset or site label means: CD45RA+ positively selected. In this chain, TRBV5-6 is recombined with TRBJ1-5, with a tentative D gene TRBD1 over 5 matching bases. The nucleotides read TGTGCCAGCAGCTTGGATGGCGGGGGACAGCCCCAGCATTTT. The translation is CASSLDGGGQPQHF.